The sample holds a few counts of the clone carrying this TCR beta chain. What it binds is unknown. This sample was taken from a study of T cell repertoires in cytomegalovirus infection. Study overall: In the study, CMV epitopes included recently identified HLA-C-restricted and well-studied HLA-B-restricted ones. Signatures in public TCR beta sequences pointed to both CMV infection and matching HLA type. Regarding the study as a whole: HLA-C-restricted CMV-specific TCR beta clonotypes were dominant in the ex vivo response.

TCRdb re-called the reads with MiXCR, one entry per CDR3 protein. The top ten hold 43% of the sample, which has around 430,000 distinct CDR3 sequences, roughly 42% seen once. This sample comprised cultured PBMCs, obtained from culture after CMV antigen stimulation. The sequence came from a human donor in good health (CMV status not recorded). Some clones in this sample may be carry-over from other donors' samples.

The CDR3 DNA reads as TGTGCCAGCTGGACTAGCGGGGCCGGCAATGAGCAGTTCTTC. Its protein is CASWTSGAGNEQFF. The gene calls are TRBV6-6 and TRBJ2-1; 12 positions match TRBD2. The CDR3 extends over 14 amino acids. V was clipped by 8 bases and J by 6 bases; unmatched bases: 5. Germline loops: CDR1 MNHNY, CDR2 SVGAGI (reference sequence).